The source of this T cell receptor beta chain is a study of blood T cell repertoires in COVID-19. Clones were read by immunoSEQ multiplex PCR, and TCRdb kept only the in-frame ones, dropping some. The repertoire holds about 160,000 clones, with about 85% as singletons. Germline V gene data show CDR1 as MNHEY and CDR2 as SVGEGT. The ends lost 2 bases at V and 7 bases at J; junction bases unmatched: 1. This CDR3 is 12 amino acids long. Sequencing used peripheral blood. The V gene is TRBV6-2 or TRBV6-3, the J gene TRBJ2-7, with TRBD1 identical over 8 bases. The source of this sequence is a human donor with acute or convalescent COVID-19. The donor label of this sample is uncertain. CDR3 loop: CASSYRQGEQYF. The CDR3 region has the DNA TGTGCCAGCAGTTACAGACAGGGGGAGCAGTACTTC.